The text below deals with one T cell receptor beta chain. What it binds is not known. Germline CDR1 is SGHTA and CDR2 is FQGTGA. The CDR3 extends over 15 amino acids. V dropped 1 base and J dropped 4 bases, with 11 bases sitting between them. The assay, immunoSEQ v3.0, was run at survey level. Measured with immunoSEQ multiplex PCR; TCRdb has only the in-frame clones, and not every one. The sample shows about 40,000 clones, more than 80% of them seen only once. This sample is drawn from a study of long-term antiretroviral therapy in people with HIV. Study-wide results and limits: Dominant in the repertoire at all time points were clones expanded before ART.

United States facilities provided treatment to all participants with HIV. The TCR comes from a woman aged 50 to 60 with HIV. The rearrangement uses TRBV7-3 and TRBJ1-3; D is unclear. The material sequenced was unsorted PBMCs, taken 3.1 years after starting antiretroviral therapy. The CDR3 protein is CASSLNDGTGNTIYF. The CDR3 coding sequence is TGTGCCAGCAGCTTAAATGACGGTACAGGAAACACCATATATTTT.